The 30 T cell receptor beta chains below all came from one sample that was sequenced in a study of technical replicates of blood from a handful of donors. Assay used: immunoSEQ multiplex PCR; TCRdb lists only in-frame clones, some missing. The data show under 80,000 clones, with around 90% seen just once and 0.3% to 0.45% held by the top ten. The sequencing input was T cells isolated from PBMCs. Receptors originate from a human donor in good health. Some clones in this sample may be carry-over from other donors' samples.

This clone was recorded once. The chain joins TRBV5-4 to TRBJ2-1; a weak D match, TRBD2 (6 bases). The V gene's germline CDR1 is SGHNT and CDR2 YYREEE (reference sequence). The V end was cut by 3 bases, the J end by 6 bases, with 10 bases between. The CDR3 runs to 13 residues. CDR3 amino acids: CASSSLLANEQFF. The CDR3 DNA reads as TGTGCCAGCAGCTCATTACTAGCCAATGAGCAGTTCTTC.

Written as DNA, the CDR3 is TGTGCCAGCAGTAGCAGCGGGGATTTCGGCGATGAGCAGTTCTTC. Translated, it gives CASSSSGDFGDEQFF. The chain carries TRBV6-5 and TRBJ2-1; 7 bases agree with TRBD2. Germline V lookup: CDR1 MNHEY, CDR2 SVGAGI. The CDR3 is made up of 15 amino acids. After removal of 5 bases from V and 8 bases from J, the junction contained 12 bases not matched to a gene.

With regard to this clone: A read error may produce the germline difference seen at one junction end. Other DNA sequences in the same sample also yield this CDR3. This sequence joins TRBV7-2 and TRBJ1-1; unclear D gene. Germline CDR1 is SGHTA and CDR2 is FQGNSA. The CDR3 consists of 14 residues. The CDR3 here is CASSLGGIFTEAFF. CDR3 DNA: TGTGCCAGCAGTTTAGGAGGGATTTTCACTGAAGCTTTCTTT.

This clone was detected only once. The chain combines TRBV27 with TRBJ1-1, with a weak D call TRBD1 (5 bases). The CDR3 contains 13 residues. With 10 bases removed from V and 1 base from J, the gap between germline ends came to 13 bases. CDR1 is MNHEY and CDR2 is SMNVEV in the germline V gene (reference sequence). In DNA form, the CDR3 reads TGTGCCACCGCAATACAGGCGAACACTGAAGCTTTCTTT. It translates to CATAIQANTEAFF.

The chain joins TRBV2 to TRBJ1-1; the D is unclear. The germline CDR1 and CDR2 sequences are SNHLY and FYNNEI. This CDR3 is built from 14 residues. Deletions cut 8 bases from V and 3 bases from J, with 16 bases between. The CDR3 region is CASSLEGGDTEAFF. The CDR3, as DNA: TGTGCCAGCTCCCTTGAGGGCGGGGACACTGAAGCTTTCTTT.

The rearrangement joins TRBV29-1 to TRBJ2-7; 11 positions agree with TRBD1. CDR1 is SQVTM and CDR2 is ANQGSEA in the germline V gene. With V trimmed by 6 bases and J by 0 bases, 4 bases remained unmatched. This CDR3 spans 14 amino acids. The CDR3 region is CSVGGTGGSYEQYF. The CDR3 DNA sequence: TGCAGCGTGGGAGGGACAGGGGGCTCCTACGAGCAGTACTTC.

In its sample, this clone was seen once. The chain employs TRBV5-4 and TRBJ2-7; possibly TRBD2 for D (6 bases). V lost 4 bases and J lost 6, with 17 bases in between. The length of the CDR3 is 14 residues. Looked up from germline, CDR1 is SGHNT and CDR2 is YYREEE (reference sequence). The chain's CDR3 is CASSVGTSQSEQYF. DNA for the CDR3: TGTGCCAGCAGCGTCGGGACTTCCCAGTCCGAGCAGTACTTC.

The V and J genes are TRBV12-5 and TRBJ1-1; maybe TRBD1 (6 bases). Germline CDR1 LGHNT, CDR2 FRNRAP. The CDR3 consists of 12 residues. Trimming removed 5 bases at V and 7 bases at J, with 11 bases between. CDR3 in amino acids: CASGIGQNEAFF. In DNA, the CDR3 is TGTGCTAGTGGTATAGGACAGAATGAAGCTTTCTTT.

The CDR3 bases are TGTGCCAGCAGCTTGATTGGGACACTGGGGGCCAAAAACATTCAGTACTTC. Translation gives CASSLIGTLGAKNIQYF. The chain couples TRBV5-4 to TRBJ2-4; D possibly corresponds to TRBD1 (6 bases). CDR1 is SGHNT and CDR2 is YYREEE in the germline V gene (reference sequence). This CDR3 comprises 17 residues. V was clipped by 1 base and J by 1 base, with 15 bases between them.

The chain employs TRBV7-2 and TRBJ2-7; the D gene is possibly TRBD2 (5 bases). The CDR3 consists of 15 residues. The germline gives CDR1 SGHTA, CDR2 FQGNSA. The V end was cut by 5 bases, the J end by 5 bases, with 19 bases between. Written as DNA, the CDR3 is TGTGCCAGCAGCCAAAGCGGAGCCCGAATTGACGAGCAGTACTTC. Translation: CASSQSGARIDEQYF.

This clone was detected once. This sequence joins TRBV27 and TRBJ1-1; tentatively, D is TRBD1 (6 bases). The V gene's germline CDR1 is MNHEY and CDR2 SMNVEV (reference sequence). This CDR3 spans 15 amino acids. Trimming shortened V by 0 bases and J by 0 bases, and 8 bases separated the two germline ends. CDR3 nucleotides: TGTGCCAGCAGTTTATCGAGGGGGATGAACACTGAAGCTTTCTTT. As protein: CASSLSRGMNTEAFF.

The V gene is TRBV28, the J gene TRBJ1-1; no reliable D call. The V gene lost 5 bases and the J gene lost 1 base, with 17 bases spanning the gap. Germline loops: CDR1 MDHEN, CDR2 SYDVKM. This CDR3 has 16 residues. The CDR3 here is CASSPIGPGTNTEAFF. The CDR3 nucleotides are TGTGCCAGCAGTCCCATAGGCCCGGGAACGAACACTGAAGCTTTCTTT. The full variable domain, rest sourced from reference TRBV28 and TRBJ1-1, is DVKVTQSSRYLVKRTGEKVFLECVQDMDHENMFWYRQDPGLGLRLIYFSYDVKMKEKGDIPEGYSVSREKKERFSLILESASTNQTSMYLCASSPIGPGTNTEAFFGQGTRLTVV.

This rearrangement joins TRBV7-2 to TRBJ2-6; 7 bases fit TRBD1. CDR1 is SGHTA and CDR2 is FQGNSA in the germline V gene. V lost 2 bases to trimming and J lost 4 bases; unmatched junction nucleotides: 5. This CDR3 is 16 amino acids long. The CDR3 region is CASSLFDRAGANVLTF. The DNA of the CDR3 is TGTGCCAGCAGCTTATTCGACAGGGCCGGGGCCAACGTCCTGACTTTC.

The V and J genes are TRBV15 and TRBJ1-1; 7 bases line up with TRBD1. V dropped 0 bases and J dropped 3; count of bases not matched to a gene: 4. The CDR3 totals 15 residues. Per germline, CDR1 LNHNV and CDR2 YYDKDF (reference sequence). The CDR3 sequence: CATSRETGMYTEAFF. For the CDR3, the DNA is TGTGCCACCAGCAGAGAGACAGGGATGTACACTGAAGCTTTCTTT.

The rearrangement links TRBV4-1 to TRBJ2-2, with a tentative D call TRBD1 (6 bases). V lost 0 bases and J lost 7, with 15 bases in between. The length of the CDR3 is 16 residues. Germline CDR1 MGHRA, CDR2 YSYEKL. The CDR3 DNA is TGCGCCAGCAGCCAAGAGAGGGGGAGAGTGGGCGGGGAGCTGTTTTTT. Translating gives CASSQERGRVGGELFF.

The genes are TRBV14 and TRBJ2-1; 8 bases map to TRBD1. Looked up from germline, CDR1 is SGHDN and CDR2 is FVKESK. There are 16 residues in the CDR3. With V trimmed by 1 base and J by 3 bases, 5 bases remained unmatched. The CDR3 DNA follows: TGTGCCAGCAGCCAAGTTTGGACAGGGTACTACAATGAGCAGTTCTTC. Translating gives CASSQVWTGYYNEQFF.

The chain links TRBV6-5 to TRBJ1-2, with D possibly matching TRBD1 (6 bases). This CDR3 has 15 amino acids. The V gene lost 4 bases and the J gene lost 0 bases, with 12 bases spanning the gap. Germline V lookup: CDR1 MNHEY, CDR2 SVGAGI. The CDR3 DNA reads as TGTGCCAGCAGTTTCAGGGGCCCTCCTAACTATGGCTACACCTTC. Protein sequence: CASSFRGPPNYGYTF.

The V gene is TRBV5-1, the J gene TRBJ2-3; TRBD1 matches at 7 bases. Germline CDR1 and CDR2: SGHRS and YFSETQ. Losses at the gene ends were 3 bases for V and 1 base for J; bases not matched to a gene: 5. There are 15 residues in the CDR3. CDR3 amino acids: CASSWAGTGTDTQYF. The DNA of the CDR3 is TGCGCCAGCAGCTGGGCCGGGACAGGCACAGATACGCAGTATTTT.

CDR3 DNA sequence: TGTGCCAGCAGCGTAGACGGGGGGAGCACAGATACGCAGTATTTT. The encoded protein is CASSVDGGSTDTQYF. The chain couples TRBV9 to TRBJ2-3; 7 bases map to TRBD2. CDR3 length equals 15 residues. CDR1 is SGDLS and CDR2 is YYNGEE in the germline V gene. Losses at the gene ends were 0 bases for V and 0 bases for J; bases not matched to a gene: 1.

This chain connects TRBV7-3 to TRBJ2-3, with a tentative D call TRBD2 (6 bases). CDR1 is SGHTA and CDR2 is FQGTGA in the germline V gene. The CDR3 is made up of 15 amino acids. V lost 1 base and J 4 bases, leaving 12 bases between the germline ends. The CDR3, as DNA: TGTGCCAGCAGCTTAAGTGGGGGGTTTGCAGATACGCAGTATTTT. It translates to CASSLSGGFADTQYF.

The chain has TRBV10-2 and TRBJ1-1, with D possibly TRBD1 on 5 matching bases. Trimming shortened V by 3 bases and J by 4 bases, and 9 bases separated the two germline ends. The germline V gene has CDR1 WSHSY and CDR2 SAAADI. This CDR3 comprises 13 residues. DNA for the CDR3: TGCGCCAGCAGTGAAGTTCAGGGCACTGAAGCTTTCTTT. Translated, it gives CASSEVQGTEAFF.

J is TRBJ1-3 and V is TRBV7-3, with TRBD1 matching over 8 bases. The V and J ends lost 4 bases and 4 bases, in that order; junction bases with no gene match: 6. The CDR3 covers 15 residues. Germline CDR1 and CDR2: SGHTA and FQGTGA. This chain's CDR3 is CASSYSGGAGNTIYF. The CDR3 DNA follows: TGTGCCAGCAGCTACTCAGGGGGCGCCGGAAACACCATATATTTT.

The genes are TRBV27 and TRBJ2-7, with D hard to call. Germline lookup yields CDR1 MNHEY and CDR2 SMNVEV (reference sequence). The CDR3 has 13 residues. The V end lost 2 bases, the J end lost 3 bases, and 8 bases lay between the germline ends. This CDR3 reads CASSLQAHYEQYF. The DNA for the CDR3 is TGTGCCAGCAGTTTACAGGCCCACTACGAGCAGTACTTC.

This clone occurred once. The chain employs TRBV6-5 and TRBJ1-1; D gene unclear. This CDR3 has 13 residues. V shed 0 bases and J shed 10 bases, with 12 bases lying between them. The V gene's germline CDR1 is MNHEY and CDR2 SVGAGI. CDR3: CASSYSTGRPAFF. CDR3 sequence (DNA): TGTGCCAGCAGTTACTCGACGGGGAGGCCAGCTTTCTTT.

Of note for this clone: The conserved phenylalanine or tryptophan normally closing the CDR3 is absent here, so this likely arose from a read error. The J gene is TRBJ1-1, the V gene TRBV7-2; tentatively, D is TRBD1 (5 bases). Germline assignment: CDR1 SGHTA and CDR2 FQGNSA. V gave up 5 bases and J gave up 1 base, with 11 bases separating them. This CDR3 is 14 amino acids long. This chain's CDR3 is CASSPQGGNTEAFS. CDR3 DNA sequence: TGTGCCAGCAGCCCGCAGGGTGGGAACACTGAAGCTTTCTCT.

This sequence joins TRBV21-1 and TRBJ2-3; the DNA was not compared with TRBD2, the D call given in the table. TRBV21-1 represents a pseudogene. CDR3 length: 20 residues. CDR3 in DNA: TGTGCCAGCAGCAAAAGTGTCCCTAGCGGGACGGCCGCTAGCACAGATACGCAGTATTTT. Its translation is CASSKSVPSGTAASTDTQYF.

The genes are TRBV28 and TRBJ2-2; 9 positions agree with TRBD1. V trimming: 6 bases; J trimming: 5 bases; junction bases outside the gene matches: 7. This CDR3 comprises 15 residues. Germline-derived CDR1 and CDR2 are MDHEN and SYDVKM. CDR3 residues: CASRRGTGRTGELFF. In DNA form, the CDR3 reads TGTGCCAGCAGACGCGGGACAGGGAGGACCGGGGAGCTGTTTTTT.

V gene TRBV19 combines with J gene TRBJ2-7, with TRBD2 matching 13 bases. The germline V gene has CDR1 LNHDA and CDR2 SQIVND (reference sequence). The CDR3 is made up of 18 amino acids. V dropped 6 bases and J dropped 3; count of bases not matched to a gene: 14. CDR3 residues: CASSDLLAGGPKGYEQYF. The CDR3 nucleotides are TGTGCCAGTAGCGACTTACTAGCGGGAGGGCCGAAGGGCTACGAGCAGTACTTC.

The CDR3 loop is CASGLGLAGADTQYF. In DNA form, the CDR3 reads TGTGCTAGTGGTTTGGGACTAGCGGGAGCAGATACGCAGTATTTT. The chain employs TRBV12-5 and TRBJ2-3, with TRBD2 matching 12 bases. Germline V gene data show CDR1 as LGHNT and CDR2 as FRNRAP. The V segment lost 1 base and the J segment 4 bases; nucleotides outside the gene matches: 0. The CDR3 totals 15 residues.

This chain uses TRBV30 with TRBJ2-7, with a weak D call TRBD1 (6 bases). Deletions cut 4 bases from V and 1 base from J, with 8 bases between. From germline, CDR1 is GTSNPN and CDR2 SVGIG (reference sequence). The CDR3 consists of 12 residues. The CDR3 loop reads CAWNDRSYEQYF. For the CDR3, the DNA is TGTGCCTGGAATGACAGGTCCTACGAGCAGTACTTC. Looking up the rest from reference TRBV30 and TRBJ2-7 gives the full variable domain: SQTIHQWPATLVQPVGSPLSLECTVEGTSNPNLYWYRQAAGRGLQLLFYSVGIGQISSEVPQNLSASRPQDRQFILSSKKLLLSDSGFYLCAWNDRSYEQYFGPGTRLTVT.